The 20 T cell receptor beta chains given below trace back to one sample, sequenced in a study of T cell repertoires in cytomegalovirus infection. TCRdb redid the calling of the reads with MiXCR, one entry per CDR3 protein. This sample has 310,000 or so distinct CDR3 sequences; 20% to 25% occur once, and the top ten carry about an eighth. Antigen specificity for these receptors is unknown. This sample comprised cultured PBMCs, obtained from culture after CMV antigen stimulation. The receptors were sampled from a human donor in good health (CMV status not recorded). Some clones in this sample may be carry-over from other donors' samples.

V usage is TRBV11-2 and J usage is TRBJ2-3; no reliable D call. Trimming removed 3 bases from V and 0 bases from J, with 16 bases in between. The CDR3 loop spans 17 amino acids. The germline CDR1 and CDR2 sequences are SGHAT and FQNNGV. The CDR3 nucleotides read TGTGCCAGCAGCTTCAGCTCCGGTGGAACCAGCACAGATACGCAGTATTTT. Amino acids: CASSFSSGGTSTDTQYF.

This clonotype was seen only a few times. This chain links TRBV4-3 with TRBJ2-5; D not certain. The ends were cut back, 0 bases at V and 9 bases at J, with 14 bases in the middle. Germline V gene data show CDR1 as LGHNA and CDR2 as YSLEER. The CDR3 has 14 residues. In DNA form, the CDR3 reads TGCGCCAGCAGCCAAGATTCGACCACCACACCCCAGTACTTC. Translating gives CASSQDSTTTPQYF.

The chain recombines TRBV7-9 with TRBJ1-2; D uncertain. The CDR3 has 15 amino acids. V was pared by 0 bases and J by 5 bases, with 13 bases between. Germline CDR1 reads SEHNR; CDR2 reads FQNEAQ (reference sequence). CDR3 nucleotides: TGTGCCAGCAGCTTAGCCTCGGCCGCCCTATATGGCTACACCTTC. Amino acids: CASSLASAALYGYTF. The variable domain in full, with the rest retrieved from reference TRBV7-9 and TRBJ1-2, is DTGVSQNPRHKITKRGQNVTFRCDPISEHNRLYWYRQTLGQGPEFLTYFQNEAQLEKSRLLSDRFSAERPKGSFSTLEIQRTEQGDSAMYLCASSLASAALYGYTFGSGTRLTVV.

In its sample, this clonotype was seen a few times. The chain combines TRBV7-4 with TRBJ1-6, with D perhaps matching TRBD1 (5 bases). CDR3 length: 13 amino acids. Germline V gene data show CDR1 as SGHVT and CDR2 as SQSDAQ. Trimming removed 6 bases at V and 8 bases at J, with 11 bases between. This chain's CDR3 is CASSLGGDSPLHF. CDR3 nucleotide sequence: TGTGCCAGCAGTTTGGGGGGGGATTCACCCCTCCACTTT.

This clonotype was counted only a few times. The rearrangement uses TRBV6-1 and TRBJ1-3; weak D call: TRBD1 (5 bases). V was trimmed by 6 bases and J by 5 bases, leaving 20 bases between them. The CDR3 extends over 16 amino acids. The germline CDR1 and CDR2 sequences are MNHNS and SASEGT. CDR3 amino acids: CASSESPRGKRNTIYF. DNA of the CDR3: TGTGCCAGCAGCGAATCACCGAGGGGCAAAAGAAACACCATATATTTT.

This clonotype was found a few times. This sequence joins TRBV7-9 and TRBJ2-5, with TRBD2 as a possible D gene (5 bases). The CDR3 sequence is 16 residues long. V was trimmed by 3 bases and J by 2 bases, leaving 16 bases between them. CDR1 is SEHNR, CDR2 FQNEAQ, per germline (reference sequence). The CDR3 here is CASSLLSYSVQETQYF. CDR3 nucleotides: TGTGCCAGCAGCTTGTTGTCCTATAGCGTACAAGAGACCCAGTACTTC.

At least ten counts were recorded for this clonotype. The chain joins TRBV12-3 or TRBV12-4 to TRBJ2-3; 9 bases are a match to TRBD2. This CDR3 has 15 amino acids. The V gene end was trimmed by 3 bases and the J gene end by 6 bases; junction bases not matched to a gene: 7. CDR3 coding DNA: TGTGCCAGCAGTTTCGGCGGGAGGGCCATGGATACGCAGTATTTT. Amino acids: CASSFGGRAMDTQYF.

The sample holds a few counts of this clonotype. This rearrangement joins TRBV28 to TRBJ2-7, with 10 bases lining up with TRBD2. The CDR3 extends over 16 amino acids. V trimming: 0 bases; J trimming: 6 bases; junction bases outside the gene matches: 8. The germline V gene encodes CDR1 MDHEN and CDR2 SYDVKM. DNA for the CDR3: TGTGCCAGCAGTTTATGGGCTAGCGGGAGTTCTCGCGAGCAGTACTTC. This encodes CASSLWASGSSREQYF.

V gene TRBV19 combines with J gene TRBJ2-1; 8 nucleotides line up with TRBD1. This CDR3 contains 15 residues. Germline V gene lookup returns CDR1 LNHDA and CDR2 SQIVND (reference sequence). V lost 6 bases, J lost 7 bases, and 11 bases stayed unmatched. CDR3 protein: CASRGTGYGLNEQFF. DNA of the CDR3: TGTGCCAGTAGAGGGACAGGATACGGGTTGAATGAGCAGTTCTTC.

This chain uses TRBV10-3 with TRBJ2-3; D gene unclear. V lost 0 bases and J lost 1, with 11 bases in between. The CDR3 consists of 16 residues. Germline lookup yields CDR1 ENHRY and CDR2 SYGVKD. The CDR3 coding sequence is TGTGCCATCAGTGAGTCTCCGAACGTACGCACAGATACGCAGTATTTT. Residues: CAISESPNVRTDTQYF.

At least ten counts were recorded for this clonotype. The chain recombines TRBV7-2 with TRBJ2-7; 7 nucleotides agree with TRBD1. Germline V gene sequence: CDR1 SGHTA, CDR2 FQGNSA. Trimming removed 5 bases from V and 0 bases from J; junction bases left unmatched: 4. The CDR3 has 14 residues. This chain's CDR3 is CASSMTGSSYEQYF. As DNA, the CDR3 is TGTGCCAGCAGCATGACAGGGAGCTCCTACGAGCAGTACTTC.

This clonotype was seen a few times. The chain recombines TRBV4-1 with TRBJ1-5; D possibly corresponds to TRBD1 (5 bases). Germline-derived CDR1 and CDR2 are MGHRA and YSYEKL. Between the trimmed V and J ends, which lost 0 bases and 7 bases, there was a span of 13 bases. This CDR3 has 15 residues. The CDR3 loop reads CASSQDLGGRQPQHF. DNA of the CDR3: TGCGCCAGCAGCCAAGATCTGGGGGGTAGACAGCCCCAGCATTTT.

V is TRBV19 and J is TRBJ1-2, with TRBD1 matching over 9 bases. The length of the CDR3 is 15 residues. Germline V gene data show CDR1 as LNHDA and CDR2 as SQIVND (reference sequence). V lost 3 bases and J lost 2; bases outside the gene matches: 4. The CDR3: CASSIPGTGNYGYTF. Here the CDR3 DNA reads TGTGCCAGTAGTATCCCCGGGACAGGGAACTATGGCTACACCTTC.

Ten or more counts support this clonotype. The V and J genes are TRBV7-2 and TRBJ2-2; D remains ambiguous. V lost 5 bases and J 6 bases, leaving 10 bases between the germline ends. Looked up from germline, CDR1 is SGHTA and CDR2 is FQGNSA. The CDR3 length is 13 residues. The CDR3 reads CASSRARAGELFF. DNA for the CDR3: TGTGCCAGCAGCCGTGCCCGGGCCGGGGAGCTGTTTTTT.

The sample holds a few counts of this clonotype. This chain's CDR3 is CASSLMRSSYEQYF. Here the CDR3 DNA reads TGTGCCAGCAGTTTAATGAGGAGCTCCTACGAGCAGTACTTC. The chain has TRBV28 and TRBJ2-7, with D unresolved. V was trimmed by 2 bases and J by 0 bases, leaving 8 bases between them. The CDR3 totals 14 residues. The V gene's germline CDR1 is MDHEN and CDR2 SYDVKM.

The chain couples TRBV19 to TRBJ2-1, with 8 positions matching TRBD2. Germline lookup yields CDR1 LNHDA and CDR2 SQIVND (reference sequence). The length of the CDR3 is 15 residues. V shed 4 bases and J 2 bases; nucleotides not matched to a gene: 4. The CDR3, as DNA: TGTGCCAGTAGTAGCGGGAGGCTCCCCTACAATGAGCAGTTCTTC. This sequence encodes CASSSGRLPYNEQFF. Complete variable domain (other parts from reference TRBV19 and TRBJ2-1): DGGITQSPKYLFRKEGQNVTLSCEQNLNHDAMYWYRQDPGQGLRLIYYSQIVNDFQKGDIAEGYSVSREKKESFPLTVTSAQKNPTAFYLCASSSGRLPYNEQFFGPGTRLTVL.

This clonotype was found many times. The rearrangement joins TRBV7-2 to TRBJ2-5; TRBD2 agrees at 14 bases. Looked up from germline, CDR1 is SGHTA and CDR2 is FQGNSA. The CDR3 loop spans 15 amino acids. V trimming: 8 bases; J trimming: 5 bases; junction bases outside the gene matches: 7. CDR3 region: CASGTSGGTRETQYF. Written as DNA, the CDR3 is TGTGCCAGCGGGACTAGCGGGGGAACCCGGGAGACCCAGTACTTC.

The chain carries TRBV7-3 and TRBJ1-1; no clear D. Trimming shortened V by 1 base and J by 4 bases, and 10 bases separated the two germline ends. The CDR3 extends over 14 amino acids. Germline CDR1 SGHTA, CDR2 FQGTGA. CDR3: CASSLRGYGTEAFF. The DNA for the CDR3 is TGTGCCAGCAGCTTAAGGGGTTACGGCACTGAAGCTTTCTTT.

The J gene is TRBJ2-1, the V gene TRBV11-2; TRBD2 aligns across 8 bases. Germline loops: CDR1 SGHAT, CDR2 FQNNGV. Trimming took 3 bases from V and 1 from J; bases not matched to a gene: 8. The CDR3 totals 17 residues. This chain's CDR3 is CASSFTLAGGSYNEQFF. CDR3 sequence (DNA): TGTGCCAGCAGCTTTACCCTAGCGGGCGGATCCTACAATGAGCAGTTCTTC. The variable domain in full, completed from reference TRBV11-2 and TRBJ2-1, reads EAGVAQSPRYKIIEKRQSVAFWCNPISGHATLYWYQQILGQGPKLLIQFQNNGVVDDSQLPKDRFSAERLKGVDSTLKIQPAKLEDSAVYLCASSFTLAGGSYNEQFFGPGTRLTVL.

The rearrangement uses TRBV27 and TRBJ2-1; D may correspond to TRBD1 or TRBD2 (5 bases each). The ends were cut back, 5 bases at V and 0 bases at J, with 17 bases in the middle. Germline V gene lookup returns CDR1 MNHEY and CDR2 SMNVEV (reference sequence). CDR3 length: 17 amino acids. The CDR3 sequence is CASSTPRGASSYNEQFF. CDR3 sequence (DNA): TGTGCCAGCAGTACCCCCCGGGGCGCGAGCTCCTACAATGAGCAGTTCTTC.